This entry lists 15 T cell receptor beta chains sequenced from one sample in a study of Ad26.COV2.S vaccination and SARS-CoV-2 variants. Specified treatment: about 20 received Ad26.COV2.S at low or high dose, single or two shots; about five received placebo; per-sample allocation not given. Day 63 after the first vaccine or placebo injection was the time point for sampling. Profiling relied on immunoSEQ multiplex PCR, and the TCRdb table lists in-frame clones only, not all of them. Of hundreds of thousands of clones listed, roughly 84% were seen once; the top ten hold roughly 3.6%. Sequencing used peripheral blood, obtained in a trial of Ad26.COV2.S vaccine versus placebo. These receptors all stem from a person between 18 and 59 years old who received the Ad26.COV2.S COVID-19 vaccine or a placebo.

This chain connects TRBV27 to TRBJ2-2; the D is unclear. Germline V gene lookup returns CDR1 MNHEY and CDR2 SMNVEV (reference sequence). This CDR3 has 13 amino acids. Between the trimmed V and J ends, which lost 7 bases and 8 bases, there was a span of 14 bases. CDR3 DNA: TGTGCCAGCACCCTCACCAGGCCAGGGGAGCTGTTTTTT. Amino acid sequence: CASTLTRPGELFF.

This clone was picked up one time. The rearrangement uses TRBV30 and TRBJ2-5; 16 bases fit TRBD2. V was pared by 3 bases and J by 4 bases, with 8 bases of the junction left unmatched. Germline CDR1 reads GTSNPN; CDR2 reads SVGIG (reference sequence). The CDR3 sequence is 17 residues long. The CDR3 protein is CAWRAGTSGGAGETQYF. DNA of the CDR3: TGTGCCTGGAGAGCCGGGACTAGCGGGGGGGCTGGAGAGACCCAGTACTTC. The variable domain in full, completed from reference TRBV30 and TRBJ2-5, reads SQTIHQWPATLVQPVGSPLSLECTVEGTSNPNLYWYRQAAGRGLQLLFYSVGIGQISSEVPQNLSASRPQDRQFILSSKKLLLSDSGFYLCAWRAGTSGGAGETQYFGPGTRLLVL.

This chain joins TRBV7-4 and TRBJ1-4; D uncertain. Germline V gene lookup returns CDR1 SGHVT and CDR2 SQSDAQ. V was clipped by 3 bases and J by 0 bases, with 5 bases between them. This CDR3 region has 14 residues. The CDR3 here is CASSLGATNEKLFF. Written as DNA, the CDR3 is TGTGCCAGCAGCTTGGGTGCAACTAATGAAAAACTGTTTTTT.

The chain employs TRBV11-2 and TRBJ1-1, with a weak D call TRBD1 (5 bases). Trimming removed 0 bases from V and 4 bases from J, with 9 bases in between. Germline CDR1 SGHAT, CDR2 FQNNGV. The CDR3 sequence is 14 residues long. CDR3 coding DNA: TGTGCCAGCAGCTTAGAGGCAGGGACCACTGAAGCTTTCTTT. Its protein is CASSLEAGTTEAFF. Using reference TRBV11-2 and TRBJ1-1 for the parts outside the CDR3, the full variable domain is EAGVAQSPRYKIIEKRQSVAFWCNPISGHATLYWYQQILGQGPKLLIQFQNNGVVDDSQLPKDRFSAERLKGVDSTLKIQPAKLEDSAVYLCASSLEAGTTEAFFGQGTRLTVV.

The V gene is TRBV19, the J gene TRBJ1-2; no reliable D call. The V gene's germline CDR1 is LNHDA and CDR2 SQIVND (reference sequence). The CDR3 consists of 11 residues. V shed 8 bases and J shed 4 bases, with 8 bases lying between them. CDR3 amino acids: CASQFSYGYTF. Here the CDR3 DNA reads TGTGCCAGTCAATTTAGCTATGGCTACACCTTC.

This clone was seen just once. The chain combines TRBV5-3 with TRBJ2-7; 9 bases map to TRBD1. TRBV5-3 is an open reading frame, and its role is uncertain. The CDR3 contains 14 residues. Germline trimming cut 8 bases from V and 2 bases from J; bases unmatched to any gene: 8. DNA for the CDR3: TGTGCCAGCCAACCCGGGACAGGGACCTACGAGCAGTACTTC. It codes for CASQPGTGTYEQYF.

As concerns this clone: The same CDR3 can be traced to other DNA sequences in this sample. The chain couples TRBV7-2 to TRBJ2-7; the D is unclear. Per the germline V gene, CDR1 is SGHTA and CDR2 is FQGNSA. The germline V and J ends were trimmed by 1 base and 0 bases, with 4 bases remaining between them. CDR3 size: 13 residues. CDR3 loop: CASSLDSSYEQYF. The CDR3 coding sequence is TGTGCCAGCAGCTTAGATTCCTCCTACGAGCAGTACTTC. The entire variable domain, with the rest obtained from reference TRBV7-2 and TRBJ2-7, is as follows: GAGVSQSPSNKVTEKGKDVELRCDPISGHTALYWYRQSLGQGLEFLIYFQGNSAPDKSGLPSDRFSAERTGGSVSTLTIQRTQQEDSAVYLCASSLDSSYEQYFGPGTRLTVT.

The rearrangement uses TRBV29-1 and TRBJ1-5; D perhaps matches TRBD1 (5 bases). The germline V gene encodes CDR1 SQVTM and CDR2 ANQGSEA. This CDR3 is built from 13 residues. Trimming left V 4 bases short and J 4 bases short, with 11 bases between. CDR3 amino acids: CSVAGNRNQPQHF. DNA for the CDR3: TGCAGCGTTGCAGGGAATCGAAATCAGCCCCAGCATTTT.

The sample holds one count of this clone. The V gene is TRBV6-6, the J gene TRBJ2-7; weak D call: TRBD1 (6 bases). In germline, CDR1 is MNHNY, CDR2 SVGAGI (reference sequence). The CDR3 spans 15 residues. The V gene lost 7 bases and the J gene lost 2 bases, with 18 bases spanning the gap. The CDR3 loop is CASNPMAGATYEQYF. As DNA, the CDR3 is TGTGCCAGCAACCCAATGGCAGGGGCTACCTACGAGCAGTACTTC.

V gene TRBV5-4 combines with J gene TRBJ2-3; 9 bases fit TRBD2. The CDR3 is 16 residues long. Losses at the gene ends were 2 bases for V and 1 base for J; bases not matched to a gene: 5. Germline loops: CDR1 SGHNT, CDR2 YYREEE (reference sequence). CDR3 DNA: TGTGCCAGCAGCTTCTTCTTAGCGGGGGGCACAGATACGCAGTATTTT. Its protein product is CASSFFLAGGTDTQYF. The whole variable domain, filled in from reference TRBV5-4 and TRBJ2-3, reads ETGVTQSPTHLIKTRGQQVTLRCSSQSGHNTVSWYQQALGQGPQFIFQYYREEENGRGNFPPRFSGLQFPNYSSELNVNALELDDSALYLCASSFFLAGGTDTQYFGPGTRLTVL.

The rearrangement uses TRBV9 and TRBJ2-3; TRBD1 matches at 9 bases. The J segment lost 5 bases and the V segment lost 3 bases, leaving 13 bases of the junction unmatched. The CDR3 covers 17 residues. The V gene's germline CDR1 is SGDLS and CDR2 YYNGEE. The CDR3 DNA is TGTGCCAGCAGCGCCCATGGCGGGGGACAGGGAGGAGATACGCAGTATTTT. As protein: CASSAHGGGQGGDTQYF.

The chain links TRBV9 to TRBJ2-2, with a weak D call TRBD2 (6 bases). V shed 4 bases and J shed 6 bases, with 10 bases lying between them. CDR1 is SGDLS, CDR2 YYNGEE, per germline. This CDR3 contains 13 residues. The DNA for the CDR3 is TGTGCCAGCAGCTTGGCGGGACCCGGGGAGCTGTTTTTT. Protein product: CASSLAGPGELFF.

This clone was counted a single time. The genes are TRBV12-3 or TRBV12-4 and TRBJ2-7; D may be TRBD2 (6 bases). The CDR3 has 13 residues. V was trimmed by 6 bases and J by 6 bases, leaving 15 bases between them. CDR3: CASSEGRQFEQYF. CDR3 in DNA: TGTGCCAGCAGCGAGGGGAGGCAGTTCGAGCAGTACTTC.

The gene calls are TRBV11-2 and TRBJ2-3; no definite D call. There are 15 residues in the CDR3. Trimming stripped 2 bases from V and 1 base from J, with 10 bases between. Germline values: CDR1 SGHAT, CDR2 FQNNGV. In DNA form, the CDR3 reads TGTGCCAGCAGCTTACTACTCGACGGCACAGATACGCAGTATTTT. It is translated as CASSLLLDGTDTQYF.

The rearrangement uses TRBV3-1 (or the pseudogene TRBV3-2) and TRBJ1-4; perhaps TRBD1 as D (5 bases). This CDR3 spans 17 amino acids. Trimming cost V 0 bases and J 8 bases, with 19 bases left between them. Looked up from germline, CDR1 is LGHDT and CDR2 is YNNKEL (reference sequence). The CDR3 loop reads CASSQDPRGGVGEKLFF. CDR3 nucleotide sequence: TGTGCCAGCAGCCAAGACCCGAGGGGTGGGGTGGGGGAAAAACTGTTTTTT.